The rows below give T cell receptor beta chains drawn from one sample of a study of OX40 agonist ivuxolimab in advanced cancers. Some clones are missing from TCRdb's copy, which holds only in-frame ones; the method was immunoSEQ multiplex PCR. The repertoire holds tens of thousands of clones, with about 90% as singletons. Source: CD4+ or CD8+ T cells sorted from blood, taken in a trial of the OX40 agonist ivuxolimab. The receptors stem from an adult with an advanced solid tumor such as melanoma, head and neck, liver or kidney cancer. The CDR3 runs from the conserved cysteine through the conserved F or W. D genes are given only for firm matches. Expanded clones get a size class; other rows say once, few or many, or leave the size out.

CDR3 protein: CAIETPGGFYEQYF; CDR3 DNA: TGTGCCATCGAAACGCCAGGGGGCTTCTACGAGCAGTACTTC; J gene: TRBJ2-7; D gene: TRBD1; clone size: once; V gene: TRBV28
CDR3 protein: CASSDGRGGTDTQYF; CDR3 DNA: TGTGCCAGCAGTGACGGCAGGGGGGGCACAGATACGCAGTATTTT; J gene: TRBJ2-3; D gene: .; clone size: .; V gene: TRBV6-1
CDR3 protein: CASSLRTPQETQYF; CDR3 DNA: TGTGCCAGCAGCTTGAGGACTCCCCAAGAGACCCAGTACTTC; J gene: TRBJ2-5; D gene: .; clone size: .; V gene: TRBV5-6
CDR3 protein: CSALRDNEQFF; CDR3 DNA: TGCAGTGCCCTTAGGGACAATGAGCAGTTCTTC; J gene: TRBJ2-1; D gene: .; clone size: .; V gene: TRBV20-1
CDR3 protein: CASSPGGVQSSGANVLTF; CDR3 DNA: TGTGCCAGCAGCCCGGGGGGGGTTCAAAGCTCTGGGGCCAACGTCCTGACTTTC; J gene: TRBJ2-6; D gene: TRBD2; clone size: once; V gene: TRBV5-4
CDR3 protein: CASTAASMEETQYF; CDR3 DNA: TGTGCCAGCACCGCCGCTAGTATGGAAGAGACCCAGTACTTC; J gene: TRBJ2-5; D gene: .; clone size: once; V gene: TRBV28
CDR3 protein: CAWSWGDNEKLFF; CDR3 DNA: TGTGCCTGGAGTTGGGGAGATAATGAAAAACTGTTTTTT; J gene: TRBJ1-4; D gene: .; clone size: .; V gene: TRBV30
CDR3 protein: CASSLEKLADTQYF; CDR3 DNA: TGCGCCAGCAGCTTGGAAAAATTAGCAGATACGCAGTATTTT; J gene: TRBJ2-3; D gene: .; clone size: .; V gene: TRBV5-1
CDR3 protein: CASSPGTGDNQPQHF; CDR3 DNA: TGTGCCAGCAGCCCCGGGACAGGAGACAATCAGCCCCAGCATTTT; J gene: TRBJ1-5; D gene: TRBD1; clone size: .; V gene: TRBV28
CDR3 protein: CASSLASRQGRTEAFF; CDR3 DNA: TGTGCCAGCAGCTTAGCTAGCCGCCAGGGTAGGACTGAAGCTTTCTTT; J gene: TRBJ1-1; D gene: .; clone size: .; V gene: TRBV7-8
CDR3 protein: CASSLVREAKTQYF; CDR3 DNA: TGTGCCAGCAGCTTAGTCCGGGAGGCCAAGACCCAGTACTTC; J gene: TRBJ2-5; D gene: TRBD2; clone size: .; V gene: TRBV7-9
CDR3 protein: CASSALAFSGNTIYF; CDR3 DNA: TGTGCCAGCAGTGCTTTGGCGTTCTCTGGAAACACCATATATTTT; J gene: TRBJ1-3; D gene: .; clone size: .; V gene: TRBV6-1
CDR3 protein: CASSYSIFRAEAFF; CDR3 DNA: TGTGCCAGCAGTTACTCGATATTTAGGGCTGAAGCTTTCTTT; J gene: TRBJ1-1; D gene: .; clone size: .; V gene: TRBV6-5
CDR3 protein: CASSVGGRGTNEQFF; CDR3 DNA: TGTGCCAGCAGCGTTGGGGGGCGGGGGACCAATGAGCAGTTCTTC; J gene: TRBJ2-1; D gene: .; clone size: .; V gene: TRBV9
CDR3 protein: CATRGSSGNTIYF; CDR3 DNA: TGTGCCACCAGGGGGAGCTCTGGAAACACCATATATTTT; J gene: TRBJ1-3; D gene: TRBD1; clone size: .; V gene: TRBV6-5